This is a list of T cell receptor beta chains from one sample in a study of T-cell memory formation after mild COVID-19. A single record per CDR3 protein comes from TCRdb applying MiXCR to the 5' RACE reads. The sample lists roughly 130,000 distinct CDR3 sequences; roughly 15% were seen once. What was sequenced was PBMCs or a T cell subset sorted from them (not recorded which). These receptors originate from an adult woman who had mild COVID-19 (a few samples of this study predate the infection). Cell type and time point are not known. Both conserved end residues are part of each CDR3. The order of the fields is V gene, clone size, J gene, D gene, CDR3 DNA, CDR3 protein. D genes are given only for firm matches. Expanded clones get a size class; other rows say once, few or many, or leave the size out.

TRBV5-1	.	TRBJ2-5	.	TGCGCCAGCTCCCCCGAGGGGCGAGAGACCCAGTACTTC	CASSPEGRETQYF
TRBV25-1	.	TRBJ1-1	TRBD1	TGTGCCAGCAGCCGGACAGGAGACAGCACTGAAGCTTTCTTT	CASSRTGDSTEAFF
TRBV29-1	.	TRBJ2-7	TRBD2	TGCAGCGTGGGGGGGAGGGAAGGACCCGCGCGAGACGAAGGGCAGTACTTC	CSVGGREGPARDEGQYF
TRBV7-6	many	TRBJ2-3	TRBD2	TGTGCCAGCAGCTCCGGAGCGGGGACAGATACGCAGTATTTT	CASSSGAGTDTQYF
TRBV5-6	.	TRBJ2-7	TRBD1	TGTGCCAGCAGCTTGGCTACCGGGACAGTCTCCTACGAGCAGTACTTC	CASSLATGTVSYEQYF
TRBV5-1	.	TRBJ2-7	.	TGCGCCAGCAGCTTGGCTAGCGTTACCTACGAGCAGTACTTC	CASSLASVTYEQYF
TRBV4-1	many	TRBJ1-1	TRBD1	TGCGCCAGCAGCCAATCCCGGGACAGGGTGTTTTTTTCTCCGAACACTGAAGCTTTCTTT	CASSQSRDRVFFSPNTEAFF
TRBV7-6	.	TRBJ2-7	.	TGTGCCAGCAGCTTAGGGCAGGTTGGCGAGCAGTACTTC	CASSLGQVGEQYF
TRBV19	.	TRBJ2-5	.	TGTGCCAGTAGTATTGGGCTTGAAGAGACCCAGTACTTC	CASSIGLEETQYF
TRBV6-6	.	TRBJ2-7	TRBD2	TGTGCCAGCCGGGGGGGCCTGAGCTCCTACGAGCAGTACTTC	CASRGGLSSYEQYF
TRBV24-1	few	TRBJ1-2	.	TGTGCCACCAGTGATGCGGGGGTGAGGCATGGCTACACCTTC	CATSDAGVRHGYTF
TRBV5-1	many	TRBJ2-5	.	TGTGCCAGCAGTTTAGTGGGGGAGACCCAGTACTTC	CASSLVGETQYF
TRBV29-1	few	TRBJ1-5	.	TGCAGCCCGAGAATCAGGGTGTCGATGCGTAGCAATCAGCCCCAGCATTTT	CSPRIRVSMRSNQPQHF
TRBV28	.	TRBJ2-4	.	TGTGCCAGCAGTTTATTCGACATCAGGCGGACCCTAGCCAAAAACATTCAGTACTTC	CASSLFDIRRTLAKNIQYF
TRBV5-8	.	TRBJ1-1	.	TGTGCCAGCAGCTTGACAGACTACACTGAAGCTTTCTTT	CASSLTDYTEAFF
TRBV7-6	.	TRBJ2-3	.	TGTGCCAGCAGCTCTTTACAGCCATCTAGCACAGATACGCAGTATTTT	CASSSLQPSSTDTQYF
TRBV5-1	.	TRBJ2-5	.	TGCGCCAGCAGCTTGATGGTGCGAGAGACCCAGTACTTC	CASSLMVRETQYF
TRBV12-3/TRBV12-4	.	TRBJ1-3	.	TGTGCCAGCAGTTTAGGCCGGAAAGGAAACACCATATATTTT	CASSLGRKGNTIYF
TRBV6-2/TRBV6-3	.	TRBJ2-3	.	TGTGCCAGCAGAGACTTGGCCACCTCAACAGATACGCAGTATTTT	CASRDLATSTDTQYF
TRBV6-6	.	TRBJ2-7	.	TGTGCCAGCAGTTACCACCAGGGGAACGAGCAGTACTTC	CASSYHQGNEQYF
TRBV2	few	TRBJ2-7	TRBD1	TGTGCCAGCAGGCATCCCGGGACAGCACCCTACGAGCAGTACTTC	CASRHPGTAPYEQYF
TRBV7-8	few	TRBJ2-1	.	TGTGCCAGCAGCCCGGGACAATCCTACAATGAGCAGTTCTTC	CASSPGQSYNEQFF
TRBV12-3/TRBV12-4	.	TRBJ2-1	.	TGTGCCAGCAGGGAAACCGGGACCTTATACAATGAGCAGTTCTTC	CASRETGTLYNEQFF
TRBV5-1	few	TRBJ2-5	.	TGCGCCAGCAGACCGGGCCAGTCCTCACCCCAAGAGACCCAGTACTTC	CASRPGQSSPQETQYF
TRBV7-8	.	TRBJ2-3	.	TGTGCCAGCAGCTCGATGGACGCCGATACGCAGTATTTT	CASSSMDADTQYF
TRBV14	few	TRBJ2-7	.	TGTGCCAGCAGCCTTTCTCCAGGGATTTCCTACGAGCAGTACTTC	CASSLSPGISYEQYF
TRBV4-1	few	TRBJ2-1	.	TGCGCCAGCAGCCAAGACCTAGGGGGGTTTTCGGGCAATGAGCAGTTCTTC	CASSQDLGGFSGNEQFF
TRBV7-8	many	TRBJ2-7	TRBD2	TGTGCCAGCAGCTCTGGACTAGCGGGAGTCGAGCAGTACTTC	CASSSGLAGVEQYF
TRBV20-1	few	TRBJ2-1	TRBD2	TGCAGTGCTAGACGCCCCGGGACTAGCGGGAGGCCTTTTATCGGTGAGCAGTTCTTC	CSARRPGTSGRPFIGEQFF
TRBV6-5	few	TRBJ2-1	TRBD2	TGTGCCAGCAGTTACTCACCTAGCGGGATGTCCTACAATGAGCAGTTCTTC	CASSYSPSGMSYNEQFF